This TCR beta chain was observed in a study of glioma-infiltrating T cells after dendritic cell vaccination. Background on the study: Patients had newly diagnosed or recurrent glioblastoma and received dendritic cell vaccines.

After removal of 9 bases from V and 3 bases from J, the junction contained 5 bases not matched to a gene. Germline CDR1 and CDR2: SGHRS and YFSETQ. The CDR3 spans 12 residues. This table comes from immunoSEQ multiplex PCR, and its TCRdb copy is limited to in-frame clones, with some not included. The table shows about 82,000 clones, with roughly 89% occurring only once. This clone was found a few times. Its antigen is currently unknown. Study-level findings and limits: Only a small number of patients had complete blood and tumor samples.

The clonotype comes from a human donor with glioblastoma. The sequences come from blood, collected before dendritic cell vaccination. The rearrangement uses TRBV5-1 and TRBJ2-7; 8 positions match TRBD1. The CDR3 protein is CAIRQGHYEQYF. Written as DNA, the CDR3 is TGCGCCATACGACAGGGGCACTACGAGCAGTACTTC.